This TCR beta chain was observed in a study of T cell responses to AZD1222 COVID-19 vaccine. Per germline, CDR1 SGHTA and CDR2 FQGNSA. Trimming cost V 7 bases and J 1 base, with 16 bases left between them. The CDR3 covers 15 residues. Measured with immunoSEQ multiplex PCR; TCRdb has only the in-frame clones, and not every one. The sample contains about 180,000 clones, approximately 95% of which appear only once. The sample here was peripheral blood, taken 28 days after the second dose of the MenACWY control vaccine. The receptor's source is an adult who received the MenACWY meningococcal vaccine as a control. The chain has TRBV7-2 and TRBJ1-1; D possibly corresponds to TRBD1 (5 bases). CDR3 in DNA: TGTGCCAGCAACGCCCGGGGACGGCAGAACACTGAAGCTTTCTTT. Translated, it gives CASNARGRQNTEAFF.